These 13 T cell receptor beta chains share one sample of origin, sequenced in a study of early T cells in non-severe SARS-CoV-2 infection. TCRdb reanalysed the 5' RACE reads using MiXCR and keeps one entry per CDR3 protein. The sample contains under 55,000 distinct CDR3 sequences, approximately 10% of which appear only once. Material: whole blood. The receptors shown here come from an adult who was a healthcare worker with PCR-confirmed SARS-CoV-2 infection or an uninfected control (not recorded which).

This clonotype was picked up many times. The chain joins TRBV6-4 to TRBJ2-1; D unclear. The CDR3 runs to 14 residues. Per germline, CDR1 MRHNA and CDR2 SNTAGT. V was pared by 0 bases and J by 7 bases, with 10 bases between. The CDR3 protein is CASSDSIIPNEQFF. The CDR3 DNA reads TGTGCCAGCAGTGACTCTATTATCCCTAATGAGCAGTTCTTC.

This clonotype is a singleton in its sample. A much larger clone lies a single base off, so this may be a read error. This chain links TRBV6-2 or TRBV6-3 with TRBJ2-1, with D possibly matching TRBD2 (7 bases). CDR1 is MNHEY and CDR2 is SVGEGT in the germline V gene. This CDR3 has 19 amino acids. The CDR3 nucleotides are TGTGCCAGCAGTGCGGGGGCCGGTGGGGATCGGAGCTCCTGCAATGAGCAGTTCTTC. It translates to CASSAGAGGDRSSCNEQFF.

The J gene is TRBJ1-5, the V gene TRBV5-4; the D gene is possibly TRBD1 (5 bases). CDR1 SGHNT and CDR2 YYREEE come from the germline V gene (reference sequence). Trimming removed 4 bases from V and 7 bases from J, with 15 bases in between. There are 14 residues in the CDR3. The CDR3 reads CASSTQGSGQPQHF. The CDR3 DNA sequence: TGTGCCAGCAGCACCCAGGGTTCCGGGCAGCCCCAGCATTTT.

This clonotype was seen repeatedly, ten times or more. This chain uses TRBV5-1 with TRBJ2-3; TRBD2 matches at 11 bases. This CDR3 is built from 16 residues. Trimming cost V 5 bases and J 1 base; bases outside gene matches: 6. Looked up from germline, CDR1 is SGHRS and CDR2 is YFSETQ. This CDR3 reads CASRPGTSGRTDTQYF. Here the CDR3 DNA reads TGCGCCAGCAGGCCAGGGACTAGCGGACGCACAGATACGCAGTATTTT.

This clonotype turned up a few times. The J gene is TRBJ2-1, the V gene TRBV5-1, with 8 positions matching TRBD1. The germline gives CDR1 SGHRS, CDR2 YFSETQ. V was pared by 0 bases and J by 9 bases, with 5 bases of the junction left unmatched. This CDR3 contains 14 residues. CDR3: CASSLEQGAGEQFF. Here the CDR3 DNA reads TGCGCCAGCAGCTTGGAGCAGGGGGCGGGTGAGCAGTTCTTC.

At least ten counts were recorded for this clonotype. This chain uses TRBV28 with TRBJ2-6; 7 bases are a match to TRBD2. The CDR3 is 17 residues long. Trimming at V came to 5 bases and at J to 1 base, leaving 8 bases not matched to a gene. From germline, CDR1 is MDHEN and CDR2 SYDVKM. CDR3 in amino acids: CASSPGTTLSGANVLTF. DNA of the CDR3: TGTGCCAGCAGTCCCGGGACTACCTTATCTGGGGCCAACGTCCTGACTTTC.

This clonotype was observed a handful of times. V gene TRBV7-2 combines with J gene TRBJ1-1; D may be TRBD1 (5 bases). Looked up from germline, CDR1 is SGHTA and CDR2 is FQGNSA. V shed 4 bases and J shed 11 bases, with 14 bases lying between them. The CDR3 is 12 residues long. CDR3 sequence (DNA): TGTGCCAGCAGCTCCGGGGCCGGCTTGGCTTTCTTT. Protein sequence: CASSSGAGLAFF.

This clonotype came up many times. This chain joins TRBV7-2 and TRBJ2-7; D gene uncertain. The germline V and J ends were trimmed by 0 bases and 5 bases, with 8 bases remaining between them. The CDR3 extends over 13 amino acids. Germline CDR1 SGHTA, CDR2 FQGNSA. CDR3: CASSLANLHEQYF. As DNA, the CDR3 is TGTGCCAGCAGCTTAGCGAACCTCCACGAGCAGTACTTC.

This clonotype was seen a few times. The chain carries TRBV27 and TRBJ2-4; the D is unclear. CDR1 and CDR2 (germline): MNHEY, SMNVEV (reference sequence). Trimming removed 5 bases at V and 0 bases at J, with 5 bases between. This CDR3 is 13 amino acids long. The CDR3 DNA reads as TGTGCCAGCAGTGATTTAGCCAAAAACATTCAGTACTTC. This sequence encodes CASSDLAKNIQYF.

This clonotype was seen only a few times. The chain uses TRBV19 and TRBJ2-1; 8 bases map to TRBD2. The CDR3 is made up of 16 amino acids. The junction had 3 bases not matched to a gene; V was cut back by 2 bases and J by 0 bases. Germline-derived CDR1 and CDR2 are LNHDA and SQIVND (reference sequence). Here the CDR3 reads CASSITGGSSYNEQFF. The CDR3 coding sequence is TGTGCCAGTAGTATAACGGGAGGGAGCTCCTACAATGAGCAGTTCTTC.

This clonotype is labeled medium-sized. The rearrangement uses TRBV6-2 or TRBV6-3 and TRBJ1-1, with D perhaps TRBD1 (6 bases). Per germline, CDR1 MNHEY and CDR2 SVGEGT. Trimming cost V 2 bases and J 7 bases, with 11 bases left between them. The CDR3 totals 13 residues. DNA for the CDR3: TGTGCCAGCAGTTACGTGGGGGCCGGTGAAGCTTTCTTT. Protein sequence: CASSYVGAGEAFF.

This clonotype showed up many times. The chain combines TRBV6-2 or TRBV6-3 with TRBJ2-3, with 9 positions matching TRBD1. V shed 6 bases and J 2 bases; nucleotides not matched to a gene: 12. CDR3 length equals 17 residues. The germline V gene encodes CDR1 MNHEY and CDR2 SVGEGT. CDR3 DNA: TGTGCCAGCAGGAGCGTGATCCGGGACAGGGTCACAGATACGCAGTATTTT. Protein sequence: CASRSVIRDRVTDTQYF.

This clonotype was detected many times. The chain has TRBV27 and TRBJ2-2, with a tentative D call TRBD2 (6 bases). V shed 11 bases and J shed 6 bases, with 34 bases lying between them. Per germline, CDR1 MNHEY and CDR2 SMNVEV (reference sequence). The CDR3 extends over 19 amino acids. CDR3 DNA: TGTGCCGCGGACCAGTTTATGAGGGGAGAGAGGAGGGAGGCCGGGGAGCTGTTTTTT. Residues: CAADQFMRGERREAGELFF.